The 13 T cell receptor beta chains below were found in one sample sequenced in a study of blood T cell repertoires in COVID-19. The data were produced by immunoSEQ multiplex PCR, yet TCRdb's version contains in-frame clones alone and is incomplete. The sample contains over 65,000 clones, around 90% of which appear only once. Sequencing was carried out using peripheral blood. The receptor source for this set is a human donor in a cohort sampled during active COVID-19.

The chain recombines TRBV5-1 with TRBJ2-2; D might be TRBD1 (6 bases). The germline V gene encodes CDR1 SGHRS and CDR2 YFSETQ. V was cut by 2 bases and J by 0 bases, with 8 bases left in between. This CDR3 region has 15 residues. CDR3 DNA sequence: TGCGCCAGCAGCTTTGACAGGACGAACACCGGGGAGCTGTTTTTT. Its translation: CASSFDRTNTGELFF.

This rearrangement joins TRBV3-1 (or the pseudogene TRBV3-2) to TRBJ2-5; D remains ambiguous. Germline values: CDR1 LGHDT, CDR2 YNNKEL (reference sequence). Trimming pared 0 bases from V and 0 bases from J, leaving 5 bases between. The CDR3 is 14 amino acids. CDR3 residues: CASSQESNQETQYF. The CDR3 nucleotides are TGTGCCAGCAGCCAAGAATCCAACCAAGAGACCCAGTACTTC.

The V call is TRBV29-1, the J call TRBJ2-1, with D perhaps TRBD2 (6 bases). The CDR3 covers 12 residues. The V end lost 7 bases, the J end lost 7 bases, and 14 bases lay between the germline ends. The germline V gene encodes CDR1 SQVTM and CDR2 ANQGSEA. Here the CDR3 DNA reads TGCAGCGGGAGGGCCCGGGAAAATGAGCAGTTCTTC. This translates into CSGRARENEQFF.

The chain combines TRBV7-2 with TRBJ2-1, with D perhaps matching TRBD1 (5 bases). CDR1 and CDR2 from the germline V gene are SGHTA and FQGNSA. V gave up 5 bases and J gave up 2 bases, with 16 bases separating them. This CDR3 contains 16 residues. CDR3: CASSHIGVGPYNEQFF. The CDR3 DNA is TGTGCCAGCAGCCATATAGGGGTAGGTCCCTACAATGAGCAGTTCTTC.

This chain connects TRBV3-1 (or the pseudogene TRBV3-2) to TRBJ2-1; 11 bases map to TRBD2. The CDR3 runs to 17 residues. Germline V CDR1 and CDR2: LGHDT, YNNKEL (reference sequence). The J segment lost 10 bases and the V segment lost 1 base, leaving 12 bases of the junction unmatched. The CDR3 loop is CASSQAPSLAGGREQFF. The CDR3, as DNA: TGTGCCAGCAGCCAAGCCCCCTCGCTAGCGGGAGGCCGCGAGCAGTTCTTC.

This rearrangement joins TRBV19 to TRBJ1-1; D possibly corresponds to TRBD1 (6 bases). CDR1 and CDR2 from the germline V gene are LNHDA and SQIVND (reference sequence). The CDR3 length is 13 residues. V was clipped by 7 bases and J by 1 base, with 10 bases between them. The CDR3 loop reads CASIGQWNTEAFF. As DNA, the CDR3 is TGTGCCAGTATTGGACAGTGGAACACTGAAGCTTTCTTT.

The chain is built from TRBV4-2 and TRBJ2-1; 9 bases match TRBD1. The CDR3 consists of 14 residues. Germline CDR1 and CDR2: LGHNA and YNFKEQ. V was pared by 4 bases and J by 4 bases, with 2 bases of the junction left unmatched. As DNA, the CDR3 is TGTGCCAGCAGCCGGGACAGGGATTACAATGAGCAGTTCTTC. Translating it yields CASSRDRDYNEQFF.

The V gene is TRBV5-1, the J gene TRBJ2-5, with D maybe TRBD1 (6 bases). The V and J ends lost 1 base and 5 bases respectively, with 12 bases between them. Germline lookup yields CDR1 SGHRS and CDR2 YFSETQ. This CDR3 region has 14 residues. The CDR3 sequence is CASSLFPGHETQYF. The CDR3 DNA sequence: TGCGCCAGCAGCTTGTTCCCGGGACATGAGACCCAGTACTTC.

The rearrangement uses TRBV30 and TRBJ2-5; TRBD2 might be the D (6 bases). Germline CDR1 and CDR2: GTSNPN and SVGIG (reference sequence). V lost 7 bases, J lost 5 bases, and 17 bases lay in between. This CDR3 has 13 amino acids. CDR3 in amino acids: CAYSLGGRETQYF. CDR3 DNA sequence: TGTGCCTATAGTTTGGGAGGTCGTGAGACCCAGTACTTC.

This clone appeared once. This sequence joins TRBV7-2 and TRBJ2-3; 10 nucleotides align to TRBD2. CDR3 length: 16 residues. Germline values: CDR1 SGHTA, CDR2 FQGNSA. V lost 5 bases and J lost 1; bases outside the gene matches: 6. CDR3 coding DNA: TGTGCCAGCAGCCTACAAGGGACTAGCGGCACAGATACGCAGTATTTT. Translating gives CASSLQGTSGTDTQYF.

The chain has TRBV11-2 and TRBJ2-1; no clear D. This CDR3 has 13 residues. V was trimmed by 4 bases and J by 6 bases, leaving 10 bases between them. Germline CDR1 and CDR2: SGHAT and FQNNGV. CDR3 nucleotide sequence: TGTGCCAGCAGCTCAAGCTCTCGCAATGAGCAGTTCTTC. It is translated as CASSSSSRNEQFF.

This rearrangement joins TRBV27 to TRBJ2-1; 9 positions match TRBD2. With V trimmed by 8 bases and J by 7 bases, 6 bases remained unmatched. Germline V gene sequence: CDR1 MNHEY, CDR2 SMNVEV (reference sequence). This CDR3 is 13 amino acids long. The CDR3 reads CASWLAGINEQFF. The CDR3 region has the DNA TGTGCCAGCTGGCTAGCGGGAATTAATGAGCAGTTCTTC.

This clone showed up just a few times. This chain links TRBV7-8 with TRBJ1-6; 7 nucleotides agree with TRBD1. Germline CDR1 is SGHVS and CDR2 is FQNEAQ. The CDR3 consists of 16 residues. The junction had 7 bases not matched to a gene; V was cut back by 3 bases and J by 5 bases. CDR3 in amino acids: CASSLTGQLDNSPLHF. As DNA, the CDR3 is TGTGCCAGCAGCTTGACGGGACAGCTAGATAATTCACCCCTCCACTTT.